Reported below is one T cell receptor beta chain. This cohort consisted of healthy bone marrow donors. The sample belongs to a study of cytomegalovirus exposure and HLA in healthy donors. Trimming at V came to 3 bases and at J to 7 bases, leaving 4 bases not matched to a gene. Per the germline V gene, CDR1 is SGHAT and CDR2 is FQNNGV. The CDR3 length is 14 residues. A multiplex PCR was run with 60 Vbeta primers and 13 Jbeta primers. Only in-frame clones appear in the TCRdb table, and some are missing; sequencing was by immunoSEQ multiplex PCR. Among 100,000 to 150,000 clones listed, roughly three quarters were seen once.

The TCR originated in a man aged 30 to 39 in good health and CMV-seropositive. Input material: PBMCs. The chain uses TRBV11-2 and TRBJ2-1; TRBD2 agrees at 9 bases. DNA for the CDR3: TGTGCCAGCAGCTTCGCTAGCGGGATGAATGAGCAGTTCTTC. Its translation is CASSFASGMNEQFF.